This TCR beta chain was sequenced in a study of control samples from healthy donors and cancer patients. The protocol was immunoSEQ multiplex PCR, while the TCRdb copy is restricted to in-frame clones and leaves out a portion. The sample yields approximately 170,000 clones, roughly 89% seen once. Trimming shortened V by 2 bases and J by 4 bases, and 8 bases separated the two germline ends. Germline CDR1 reads MDHEN; CDR2 reads SYDVKM. The CDR3 length is 13 residues. The sample was blood. The source of this sequence is a woman aged 25 to 45 in good health. The V call is TRBV28, the J call TRBJ1-2; D gene ambiguous. CDR3 sequence reads: CASSLSHLYGYTF. The DNA for the CDR3 is TGTGCCAGCAGTTTAAGTCACCTCTATGGCTACACCTTC.